The T cell receptor (beta chain) under discussion was sequenced for a study of blood T cell repertoires in COVID-19. About the study: Donors in the United States, Italy and Spain gave samples during acute or convalescent COVID-19. T cells, B-cell-depleted T cells, or PBMCs provided the cDNA or gDNA that served as material.

The V gene's germline CDR1 is SEHNR and CDR2 FQNEAQ (reference sequence). V was shortened by 3 bases and J by 10 bases, with 16 bases between the two germline ends. The CDR3 spans 15 residues. Study processing details: For nucleated cells, counts were estimated from reference gene primer amplification. Sequencing used immunoSEQ multiplex PCR; TCRdb keeps in-frame clones, though not all of them. V and J calls plus clone size are reproduced from that table; the DNA served to infer D and trimming. The table has fewer than 60,000 clones, around 87% seen once. This TCR was recovered from a human donor with acute or convalescent COVID-19. The donor label of this sample is uncertain. The source material was peripheral blood. This chain links TRBV7-9 with TRBJ1-6, with no clear D. CDR3 protein: CASSFPRGHDSPLHF. DNA for the CDR3: TGTGCCAGCAGCTTTCCCCGAGGGCACGACTCACCCCTCCACTTT.